The 7 T cell receptor beta chains below come from one sample, sequenced in a study of OX40 agonist ivuxolimab in advanced cancers. Produced via immunoSEQ multiplex PCR; TCRdb's table is partial and in-frame only. The sample carries roughly 38,000 clones, approximately 86% recorded once. The sequenced sample was CD4+ or CD8+ T cells sorted from blood, obtained in a trial of the OX40 agonist ivuxolimab. The source of these receptors is an adult with an advanced solid tumor such as melanoma, head and neck, liver or kidney cancer.

V gene TRBV28 combines with J gene TRBJ2-2, with D unresolved. This CDR3 contains 13 residues. The V end was cut by 6 bases, the J end by 1 base, with 6 bases between. Germline V lookup: CDR1 MDHEN, CDR2 SYDVKM. CDR3 sequence reads: CASRGRNTGELFF. In nucleotides, the CDR3 is TGTGCCAGCAGGGGCCGGAACACCGGGGAGCTGTTTTTT.

The rearrangement joins TRBV19 to TRBJ1-2; TRBD1 agrees at 7 bases. The V gene end was trimmed by 7 bases and the J gene end by 3 bases; junction bases not matched to a gene: 8. CDR3 size: 14 residues. Germline loops: CDR1 LNHDA, CDR2 SQIVND (reference sequence). As DNA, the CDR3 is TGTGCCAGTATCAGACAGGGATTGGACTATGGCTACACCTTC. Amino acids: CASIRQGLDYGYTF.

V usage is TRBV28 and J usage is TRBJ2-7; perhaps D is TRBD1 or TRBD2 (5 bases each). Trimming pared 8 bases from V and 0 bases from J, leaving 11 bases between. Germline values: CDR1 MDHEN, CDR2 SYDVKM. This CDR3 spans 13 amino acids. Here the CDR3 reads CASRGAASYEQYF. The DNA of the CDR3 is TGTGCCAGCCGGGGCGCCGCCTCCTACGAGCAGTACTTC.

The rearrangement links TRBV27 to TRBJ2-7; the match to TRBD2 covers 7 bases. J gave up 6 bases and V 2 bases, and 4 bases lay outside the gene matches. Per germline, CDR1 MNHEY and CDR2 SMNVEV (reference sequence). The CDR3 spans 13 residues. Here the CDR3 reads CASSLAGVGEQYF. For the CDR3, the DNA is TGTGCCAGCAGTTTAGCGGGAGTGGGCGAGCAGTACTTC.

This clone is a singleton in its sample. The chain carries TRBV27 and TRBJ1-2; D is unclear. Germline CDR1 is MNHEY and CDR2 is SMNVEV (reference sequence). This CDR3 spans 15 amino acids. Trimming left V 0 bases short and J 6 bases short, with 14 bases between. In DNA, the CDR3 is TGTGCCAGCAGTTTATCGCTAAAGGGTGTCGATGGCTACACCTTC. Its translation: CASSLSLKGVDGYTF.

Only one count was recorded for this clone. This chain uses TRBV7-9 with TRBJ1-3; 7 positions agree with TRBD1. CDR1 is SEHNR, CDR2 FQNEAQ, per germline (reference sequence). V lost 6 bases, J lost 7 bases, and 9 bases stayed unmatched. The CDR3 loop spans 14 amino acids. CDR3 sequence (DNA): TGTGCCAGCAGTCGGGACAGCCGGGCCAACACCATATATTTT. This encodes CASSRDSRANTIYF.

V and J are TRBV30 and TRBJ2-5, with D possibly being TRBD2 (6 bases). The CDR3 covers 15 residues. V was clipped by 0 bases and J by 5 bases, with 16 bases between them. The germline V gene encodes CDR1 GTSNPN and CDR2 SVGIG (reference sequence). The CDR3 region has the DNA TGTGCCTGGAGTGTTTGGCAGGTGGCGGGGGAGACCCAGTACTTC. Translation: CAWSVWQVAGETQYF.